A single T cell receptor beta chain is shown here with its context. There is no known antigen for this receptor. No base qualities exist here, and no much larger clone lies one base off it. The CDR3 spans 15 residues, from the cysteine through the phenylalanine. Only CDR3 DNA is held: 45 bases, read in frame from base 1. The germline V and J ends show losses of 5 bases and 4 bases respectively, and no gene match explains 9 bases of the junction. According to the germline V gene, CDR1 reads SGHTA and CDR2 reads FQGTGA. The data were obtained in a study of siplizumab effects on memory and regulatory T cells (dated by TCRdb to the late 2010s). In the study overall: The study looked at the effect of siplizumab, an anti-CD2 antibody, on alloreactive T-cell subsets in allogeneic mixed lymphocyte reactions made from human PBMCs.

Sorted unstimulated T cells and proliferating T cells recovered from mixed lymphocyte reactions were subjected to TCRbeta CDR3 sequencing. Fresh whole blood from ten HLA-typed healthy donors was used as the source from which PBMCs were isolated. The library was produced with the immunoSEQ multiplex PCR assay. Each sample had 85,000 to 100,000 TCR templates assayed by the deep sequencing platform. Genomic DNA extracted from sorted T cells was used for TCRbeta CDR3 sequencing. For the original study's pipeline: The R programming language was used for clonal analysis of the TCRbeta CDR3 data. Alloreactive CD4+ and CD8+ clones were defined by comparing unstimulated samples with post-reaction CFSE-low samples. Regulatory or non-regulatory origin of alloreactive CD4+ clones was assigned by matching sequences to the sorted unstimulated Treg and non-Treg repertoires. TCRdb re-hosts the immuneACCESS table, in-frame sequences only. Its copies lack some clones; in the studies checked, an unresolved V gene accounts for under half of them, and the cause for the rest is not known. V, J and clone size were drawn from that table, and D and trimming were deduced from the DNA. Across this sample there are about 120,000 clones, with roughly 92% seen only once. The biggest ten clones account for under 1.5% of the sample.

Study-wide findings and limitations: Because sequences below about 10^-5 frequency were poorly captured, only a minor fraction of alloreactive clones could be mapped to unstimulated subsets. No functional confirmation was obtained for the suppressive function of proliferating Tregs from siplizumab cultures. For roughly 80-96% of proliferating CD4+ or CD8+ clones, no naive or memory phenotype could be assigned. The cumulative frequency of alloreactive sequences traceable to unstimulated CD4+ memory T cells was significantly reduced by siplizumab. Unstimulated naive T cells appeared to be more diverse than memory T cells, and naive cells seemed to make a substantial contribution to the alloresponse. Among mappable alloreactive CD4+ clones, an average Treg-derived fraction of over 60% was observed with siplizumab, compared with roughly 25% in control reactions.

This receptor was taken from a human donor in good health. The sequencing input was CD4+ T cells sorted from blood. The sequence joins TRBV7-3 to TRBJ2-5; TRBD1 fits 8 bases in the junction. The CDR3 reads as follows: CASSRSAGGLETQYF. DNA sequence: TGTGCCAGCAGCCGGTCGGCAGGGGGCTTAGAGACCCAGTACTTC.